One sample yielded the 15 T cell receptor beta chains listed below, sequenced in a study of T cell repertoires in cytomegalovirus infection. TCRdb analysed the reads with MiXCR anew, one entry per CDR3 protein. The data show approximately 630,000 distinct CDR3 sequences, with less than 25% seen just once and 7.5% to 9% held by the top ten. The sample was CD8+ T cells from PBMCs. These receptors were collected from a human donor in good health (CMV status not recorded). Some clones in this sample may be carry-over from other donors' samples.

To note about this clonotype: This clone may be a read error of a much larger clone one base away. Since the CDR3 does not end with the conserved phenylalanine or tryptophan, this likely comes from a read error. The chain uses TRBV7-8 and TRBJ2-5, with a possible D match to TRBD1 (5 bases). The CDR3 loop spans 15 amino acids. Germline assignment: CDR1 SGHVS and CDR2 FQNEAQ. V was pared by 1 base and J by 3 bases, with 12 bases between. The CDR3 spells CASSLGPDSEETQYL. CDR3 nucleotide sequence: TGTGCCAGCAGCTTAGGACCCGACAGCGAAGAGACCCAGTACTTG.

This clonotype has ten or more counts. The chain combines TRBV28 with TRBJ1-2; D remains unclear. Germline V gene sequence: CDR1 MDHEN, CDR2 SYDVKM. The V and J ends lost 5 bases and 2 bases respectively, with 12 bases between them. This CDR3 comprises 14 residues. The DNA of the CDR3 is TGTGCCAGCAGTCCCCCGACGGAAAACTATGGCTACACCTTC. Residues: CASSPPTENYGYTF.

Only a few counts were recorded for this clonotype. This chain joins TRBV10-3 and TRBJ2-1; 8 positions agree with TRBD2. The CDR3 is 16 residues long. Germline lookup yields CDR1 ENHRY and CDR2 SYGVKD. Trimming removed 0 bases from V and 3 bases from J; junction bases left unmatched: 4. The CDR3 DNA follows: TGTGCCATCAGTGAGTCTCGGCGGGGGGTCTACAATGAGCAGTTCTTC. Protein: CAISESRRGVYNEQFF.

In regard to this clonotype: A single base separates this from a much larger clone, so it may be a read error. The gene calls are TRBV12-3 or TRBV12-4 and TRBJ2-7; D is perhaps TRBD1 or TRBD2 (5 bases each). This CDR3 spans 13 amino acids. The CDR3 here is CTSSLGVTYEQYV. CDR3 DNA sequence: TGTACCAGCAGTTTGGGGGTAACCTACGAGCAGTACGTC.

This chain connects TRBV12-3 or TRBV12-4 to TRBJ2-2; 7 bases agree with TRBD1. The CDR3 has 14 amino acids. The ends lost 7 bases at V and 4 bases at J; junction bases unmatched: 6. CDR3 region: CASTDRVTTGELFF. CDR3 nucleotide sequence: TGTGCCAGCACCGACAGGGTGACCACCGGGGAGCTGTTTTTT.

This clonotype showed up just once. The chain couples TRBV3-1 to TRBJ1-1, with D hard to call. Germline V CDR1 and CDR2: LGHDT, YNNKEL (reference sequence). With 1 base removed from V and 5 bases from J, the gap between germline ends came to 11 bases. The CDR3 runs to 14 residues. The CDR3 DNA follows: TGTGCCAGCAGCCAAGTCCCAGTAGATACTGAAGCTTTCTTT. Its protein product is CASSQVPVDTEAFF. The full variable domain, its missing parts supplied by reference TRBV3-1 and TRBJ1-1, is DTAVSQTPKYLVTQMGNDKSIKCEQNLGHDTMYWYKQDSKKFLKIMFSYNNKELIINETVPNRFSPKSPDKAHLNLHINSLELGDSAVYFCASSQVPVDTEAFFGQGTRLTVV.

In this sample, this clonotype turned up a few times. This chain connects TRBV19 to TRBJ2-1; 8 bases match TRBD1. The V and J ends lost 4 bases and 8 bases, in that order; junction bases with no gene match: 10. This CDR3 contains 15 residues. Germline V gene sequence: CDR1 LNHDA, CDR2 SQIVND (reference sequence). The CDR3 protein is CASSNRDRIRDEQFF. In DNA form, the CDR3 reads TGTGCCAGTAGTAACCGGGACAGGATACGCGATGAGCAGTTCTTC.

This clonotype was recorded a few times. The V and J genes are TRBV9 and TRBJ1-5; no clear D gene. V was clipped by 2 bases and J by 4 bases, with 13 bases between them. The CDR3 has 15 residues. Germline V CDR1 and CDR2: SGDLS, YYNGEE. The CDR3 here is CASSVTDGVNQPQHF. CDR3 DNA sequence: TGTGCCAGCAGCGTCACGGACGGAGTGAATCAGCCCCAGCATTTT. The whole variable domain, filled in from reference TRBV9 and TRBJ1-5, reads DSGVTQTPKHLITATGQRVTLRCSPRSGDLSVYWYQQSLDQGLQFLIQYYNGEERAKGNILERFSAQQFPDLHSELNLSSLELGDSALYFCASSVTDGVNQPQHFGDGTRLSIL.

A word on this clonotype: A much larger clone lies one base from this, so it may be a read error. This chain uses TRBV28 with TRBJ2-3, with 7 positions matching TRBD1. Germline V gives CDR1 MDHEN, CDR2 SYDVKM. The CDR3 runs to 17 residues. The CDR3 spells CASTGLEGGYGTETQYF. The CDR3 DNA is TGTGCCAGCACCGGTTTAGAAGGGGGCTATGGAACAGAAACGCAGTATTTT.

Details on this clonotype: Since no conserved phenylalanine or tryptophan closes the CDR3, a read error is the likely cause. The chain employs TRBV25-1 and TRBJ2-7, with D perhaps assigned TRBD1 or TRBD2 (5 bases each). The CDR3 sequence is 12 residues long. Germline V gene lookup returns CDR1 MGHDK and CDR2 SYGVNS. V was cut by 1 base and J by 10 bases, with 11 bases left in between. DNA for the CDR3: TGTGCCAGCAGTGAATTAGGTAGGGACCAGTACTGC. Residues: CASSELGRDQYC.

This clonotype was seen more than once but under ten times. The genes are TRBV2 and TRBJ2-7, with D possibly being TRBD2 (5 bases). The CDR3 runs 14 residues. V dropped 5 bases and J dropped 2 bases, with 13 bases sitting between them. From germline, CDR1 is SNHLY and CDR2 FYNNEI. CDR3 sequence reads: CASSPGVKTYEQYV. CDR3 nucleotides: TGTGCCAGCAGTCCCGGGGTGAAGACCTACGAGCAGTACGTC.

This clonotype was counted at least ten times. V usage is TRBV7-2 and J usage is TRBJ2-1; D is unresolved. From germline, CDR1 is SGHTA and CDR2 FQGNSA. The germline V and J ends were trimmed by 5 bases and 0 bases, with 17 bases remaining between them. This CDR3 comprises 17 residues. As DNA, the CDR3 is TGTGCCAGCAGCCCCTTTCCATTGGCGAGCTCCTACAATGAGCAGTTCTTC. This codes for CASSPFPLASSYNEQFF.

There are many counts of this clonotype. The chain combines TRBV7-2 with TRBJ2-3; D is perhaps TRBD1 (5 bases). The germline V gene has CDR1 SGHTA and CDR2 FQGNSA. CDR3 length: 15 residues. Deletions cut 0 bases from V and 4 bases from J, with 11 bases between. Written as DNA, the CDR3 is TGTGCCAGCAGCTTAGCGCGCAGGGCCGCAGATACGCAGTATTTT. Protein: CASSLARRAADTQYF.

This chain joins TRBV20-1 and TRBJ2-2; no definite D call. The V and J ends lost 0 bases and 3 bases respectively, with 14 bases between them. This CDR3 is built from 16 residues. CDR1 and CDR2 (germline): DFQATT, SNEGSKA (reference sequence). The CDR3 region has the DNA TGCAGTGCTAGAGATCAGTTGCAGCGCTACACCGGGGAGCTGTTTTTT. It codes for CSARDQLQRYTGELFF.

This chain connects TRBV28 to TRBJ1-1, with TRBD1 as a possible D gene (5 bases). Germline assignment: CDR1 MDHEN and CDR2 SYDVKM. Trimming removed 2 bases at V and 9 bases at J, with 10 bases between. This CDR3 comprises 12 residues. CDR3 DNA: TGTGCCAGCAGTTTAGGAGGGGCCAAAGCTTTCTTT. Residues: CASSLGGAKAFF.